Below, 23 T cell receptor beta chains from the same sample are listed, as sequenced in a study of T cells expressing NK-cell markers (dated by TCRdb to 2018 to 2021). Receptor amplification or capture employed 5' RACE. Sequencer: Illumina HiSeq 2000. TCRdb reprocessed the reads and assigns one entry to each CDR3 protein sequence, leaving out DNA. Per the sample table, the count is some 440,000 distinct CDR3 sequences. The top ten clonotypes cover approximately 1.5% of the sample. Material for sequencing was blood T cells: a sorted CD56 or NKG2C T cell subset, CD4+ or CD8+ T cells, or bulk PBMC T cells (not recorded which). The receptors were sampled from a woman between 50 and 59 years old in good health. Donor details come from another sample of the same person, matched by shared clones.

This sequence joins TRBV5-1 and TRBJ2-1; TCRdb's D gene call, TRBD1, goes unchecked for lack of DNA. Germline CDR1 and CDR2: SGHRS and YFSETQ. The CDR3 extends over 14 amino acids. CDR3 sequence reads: CASSPRPGQNEQFF. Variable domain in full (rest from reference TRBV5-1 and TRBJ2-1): KAGVTQTPRYLIKTRGQQVTLSCSPISGHRSVSWYQQTPGQGLQFLFEYFSETQRNKGNFPGRFSGRQFSNSRSEMNVSTLELGDSALYLCASSPRPGQNEQFFGPGTRLTVL.

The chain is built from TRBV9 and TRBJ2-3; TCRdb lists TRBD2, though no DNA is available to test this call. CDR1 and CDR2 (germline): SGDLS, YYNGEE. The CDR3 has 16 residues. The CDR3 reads CASSALQAGGEDTQYF.

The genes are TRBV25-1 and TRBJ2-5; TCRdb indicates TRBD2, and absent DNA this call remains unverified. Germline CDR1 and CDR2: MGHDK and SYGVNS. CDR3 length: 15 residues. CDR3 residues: CASSLAGVGLETQYF.

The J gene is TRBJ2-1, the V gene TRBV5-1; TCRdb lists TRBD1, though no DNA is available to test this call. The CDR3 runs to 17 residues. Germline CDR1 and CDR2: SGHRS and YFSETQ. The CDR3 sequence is CASSPTRTGQHYNEQFF.

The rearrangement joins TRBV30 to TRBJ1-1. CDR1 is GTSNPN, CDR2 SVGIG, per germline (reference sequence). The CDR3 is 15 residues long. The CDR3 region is CAWSPLGPSHTEAFF. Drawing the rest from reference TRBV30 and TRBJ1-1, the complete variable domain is SQTIHQWPATLVQPVGSPLSLECTVEGTSNPNLYWYRQAAGRGLQLLFYSVGIGQISSEVPQNLSASRPQDRQFILSSKKLLLSDSGFYLCAWSPLGPSHTEAFFGQGTRLTVV.

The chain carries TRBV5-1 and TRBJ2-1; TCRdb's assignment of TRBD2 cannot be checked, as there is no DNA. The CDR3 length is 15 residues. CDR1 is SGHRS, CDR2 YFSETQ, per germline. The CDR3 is CASSLAQGLAGDPFF.

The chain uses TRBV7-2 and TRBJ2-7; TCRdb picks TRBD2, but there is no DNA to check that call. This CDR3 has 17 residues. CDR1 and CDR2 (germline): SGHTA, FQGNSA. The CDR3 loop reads CASSLAMMVVAGGEQYF. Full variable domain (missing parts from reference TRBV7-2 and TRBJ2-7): GAGVSQSPSNKVTEKGKDVELRCDPISGHTALYWYRQSLGQGLEFLIYFQGNSAPDKSGLPSDRFSAERTGGSVSTLTIQRTQQEDSAVYLCASSLAMMVVAGGEQYFGPGTRLTVT.

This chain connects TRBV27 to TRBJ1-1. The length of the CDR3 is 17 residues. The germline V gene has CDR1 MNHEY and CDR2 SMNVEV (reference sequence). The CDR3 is CASSFYFTRSSNTEAFF.

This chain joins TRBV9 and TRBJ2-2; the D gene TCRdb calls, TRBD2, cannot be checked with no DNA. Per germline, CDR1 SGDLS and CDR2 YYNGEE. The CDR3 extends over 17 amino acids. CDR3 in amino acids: CASSASSSGSYTGELFF.

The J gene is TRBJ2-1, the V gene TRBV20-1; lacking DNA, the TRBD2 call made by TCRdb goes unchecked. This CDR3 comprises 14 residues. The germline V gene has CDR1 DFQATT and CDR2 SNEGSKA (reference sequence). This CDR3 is CSARGIVGYNEQFF.

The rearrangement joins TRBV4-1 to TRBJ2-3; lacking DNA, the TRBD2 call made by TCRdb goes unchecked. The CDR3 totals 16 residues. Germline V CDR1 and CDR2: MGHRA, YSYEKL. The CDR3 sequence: CASSQEWDLWQDTQYF.

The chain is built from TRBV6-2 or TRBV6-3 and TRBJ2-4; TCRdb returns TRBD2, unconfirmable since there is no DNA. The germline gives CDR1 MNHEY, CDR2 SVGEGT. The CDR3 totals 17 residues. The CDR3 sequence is CASSYFTLAGVKDIQYF.

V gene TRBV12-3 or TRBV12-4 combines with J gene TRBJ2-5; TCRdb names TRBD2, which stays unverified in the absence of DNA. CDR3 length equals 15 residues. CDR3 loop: CASSLLGLADETQYF.

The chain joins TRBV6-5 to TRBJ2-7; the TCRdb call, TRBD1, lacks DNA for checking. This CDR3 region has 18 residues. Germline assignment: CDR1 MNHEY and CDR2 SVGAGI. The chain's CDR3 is CASSSLPPGSARSYEQYF.

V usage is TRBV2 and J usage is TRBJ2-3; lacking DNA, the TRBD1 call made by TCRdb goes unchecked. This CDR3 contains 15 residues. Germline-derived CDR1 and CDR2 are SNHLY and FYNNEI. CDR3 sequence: CASTRGRASTDTQYF.

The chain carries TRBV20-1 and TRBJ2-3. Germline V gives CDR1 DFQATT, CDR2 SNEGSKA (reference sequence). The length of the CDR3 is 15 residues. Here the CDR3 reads CSARDYKTNEDTQYF.

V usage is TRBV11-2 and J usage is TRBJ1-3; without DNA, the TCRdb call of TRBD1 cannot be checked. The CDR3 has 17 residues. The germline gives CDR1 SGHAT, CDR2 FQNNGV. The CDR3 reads CASSLMDRSASGNTIYF.

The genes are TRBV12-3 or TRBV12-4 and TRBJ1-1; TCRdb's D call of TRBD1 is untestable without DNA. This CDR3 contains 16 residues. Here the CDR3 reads CASSLIQGVGDTEAFF.

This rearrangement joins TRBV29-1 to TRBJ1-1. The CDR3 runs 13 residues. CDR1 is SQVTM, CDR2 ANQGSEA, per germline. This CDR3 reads CSGGTSQREGAFF.

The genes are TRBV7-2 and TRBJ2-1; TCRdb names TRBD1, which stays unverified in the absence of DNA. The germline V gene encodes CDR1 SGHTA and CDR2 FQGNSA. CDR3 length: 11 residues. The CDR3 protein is CASSDRREQFF.

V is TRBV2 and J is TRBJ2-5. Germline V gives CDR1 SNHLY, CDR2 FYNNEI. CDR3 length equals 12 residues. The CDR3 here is CASSDDLGTQYF.

CDR3 in amino acids: CASSYSVLGNEQFF. The rearrangement joins TRBV6-9 to TRBJ2-1. The CDR3 is made up of 14 amino acids. Germline V gives CDR1 MNHGY, CDR2 SVAAGI.

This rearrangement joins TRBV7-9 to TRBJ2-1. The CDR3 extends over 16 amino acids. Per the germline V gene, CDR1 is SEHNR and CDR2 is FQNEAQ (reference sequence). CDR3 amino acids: CASSLAGVNSYNEQFF.